This record looks at one T cell receptor beta chain sequence and its context. Trimming cost V 3 bases and J 2 bases; bases outside gene matches: 1. This CDR3 has 14 residues. CDR1 and CDR2 (germline): SGHTA, FQGNSA. These data belong to a study of cytomegalovirus exposure and HLA in healthy donors. Profiled with immunoSEQ multiplex PCR; TCRdb holds only in-frame clones, not every one. The sample records about 200,000 clones, about nine tenths being singletons. Sequenced: PBMCs. This receptor was obtained from a woman between 18 and 30 years old in good health and CMV-seropositive. This chain uses TRBV7-2 with TRBJ1-5, with 7 bases identical to TRBD1. CDR3: CASSFQGGNQPQHF. Here the CDR3 DNA reads TGTGCCAGCAGCTTTCAGGGGGGCAATCAGCCCCAGCATTTT.